These 11 T cell receptor beta chains were all obtained from the same sample, sequenced in a study of shared clonotypes between healthy human individuals. Repertoires were generated with immunoSEQ multiplex PCR, while TCRdb's copy carries only in-frame clones and drops some. Of around 480,000 clones listed, over 75% were seen once; the top ten hold around 13%. Sample: PBMCs. The receptor set was obtained from a woman between 40 and 55 years old in good health. Some clones in this sample may be carry-over from other donors' samples.

As regards this clone: A much larger clone lies a single base off, so this may be a read error. Different DNA sequences within this sample yield the same CDR3. The chain has TRBV10-2 and TRBJ2-7; D not certain. The CDR3 is made up of 11 amino acids. The germline V and J ends were trimmed by 7 bases and 6 bases, with 10 bases remaining between them. Germline V gene sequence: CDR1 WSHSY, CDR2 SAAADI. The CDR3 loop reads CASTQGSEQYF. CDR3 nucleotides: TGCGCCAGCACCCAAGGCAGCGAGCAGTACTTC.

V and J are TRBV11-2 and TRBJ2-1; 12 positions agree with TRBD2. This CDR3 contains 14 residues. V gave up 4 bases and J gave up 8 bases; unmatched junction bases: 3. The germline V gene has CDR1 SGHAT and CDR2 FQNNGV. This chain's CDR3 is CASSSGLAGHEQFF. As DNA, the CDR3 is TGTGCCAGCAGCTCAGGACTAGCGGGACATGAGCAGTTCTTC.

The rearrangement links TRBV18 to TRBJ1-2, with 8 positions matching TRBD1. The V and J ends lost 2 bases and 6 bases, in that order; junction bases with no gene match: 11. Per the germline V gene, CDR1 is KGHSH and CDR2 is LQKENI. CDR3 length equals 16 residues. CDR3 bases: TGTGCCAGCTCACCAAAAAAACCAGACAGGGGAGATGGCTACACCTTC. It translates to CASSPKKPDRGDGYTF.

The chain joins TRBV19 to TRBJ1-5; 7 nucleotides match TRBD1. V was clipped by 8 bases and J by 5 bases; unmatched bases: 9. Germline values: CDR1 LNHDA, CDR2 SQIVND (reference sequence). The CDR3 length is 14 residues. The CDR3 is CASRTWQGDQPQHF. The CDR3 nucleotides are TGTGCCAGTCGCACGTGGCAGGGGGATCAGCCCCAGCATTTT.

J is TRBJ2-7 and V is TRBV4-1; tentative D call: TRBD2 (6 bases). The CDR3 is 16 residues long. In germline, CDR1 is MGHRA, CDR2 YSYEKL. The V and J ends lost 0 bases and 0 bases respectively, with 12 bases between them. CDR3 bases: TGCGCCAGCAGCCAAGAAAGGGACTTAAGCTCCTACGAGCAGTACTTC. It specifies CASSQERDLSSYEQYF.

About this clone: Other DNA sequences of this sample code for an identical CDR3. The J gene is TRBJ2-5, the V gene TRBV18, with D unresolved. This CDR3 has 13 amino acids. Germline CDR1 is KGHSH and CDR2 is LQKENI. Trimming stripped 2 bases from V and 0 bases from J, with 4 bases between. CDR3 coding DNA: TGTGCCAGCTCACCAGGGAACCAAGAGACCCAGTACTTC. Encoded protein: CASSPGNQETQYF.

CDR3: CASSSIAGGGETQYF. Written as DNA, the CDR3 is TGTGCCAGCAGCTCTATAGCGGGAGGGGGAGAGACCCAGTACTTC. The chain has TRBV5-4 and TRBJ2-5, with 11 bases that match TRBD2. The J segment lost 4 bases and the V segment lost 3 bases, leaving 5 bases of the junction unmatched. The CDR3 is 15 amino acids. Germline V gene sequence: CDR1 SGHNT, CDR2 YYREEE (reference sequence).

This clone came up a few times. This chain connects TRBV2 to TRBJ1-1; possibly TRBD1 for D (5 bases). This CDR3 has 13 residues. Germline V lookup: CDR1 SNHLY, CDR2 FYNNEI. The germline V and J ends were trimmed by 6 bases and 3 bases, with 11 bases remaining between them. The CDR3 is CASSSQGDTEAFF. Written as DNA, the CDR3 is TGTGCCAGCAGCTCGCAGGGCGACACTGAAGCTTTCTTT.

The chain joins TRBV5-1 to TRBJ2-3; no clear D gene. The germline CDR1 and CDR2 sequences are SGHRS and YFSETQ. V shed 0 bases and J shed 5 bases, with 4 bases lying between them. The CDR3 runs to 12 residues. CDR3 in amino acids: CASSLDGDTQYF. In DNA form, the CDR3 reads TGCGCCAGCAGCTTGGATGGAGATACGCAGTATTTT.

V usage is TRBV19 and J usage is TRBJ1-5; possibly TRBD1 for D (6 bases). With 3 bases removed from V and 7 bases from J, the gap between germline ends came to 10 bases. This CDR3 has 13 residues. CDR1 LNHDA and CDR2 SQIVND come from the germline V gene (reference sequence). Here the CDR3 DNA reads TGTGCCAGTAGTATGGACAGAGGCCAGCCCCAGCATTTT. This gives the protein CASSMDRGQPQHF.

A single count supports this clone. The chain employs TRBV27 and TRBJ2-7, with D possibly TRBD1 on 7 matching bases. This CDR3 has 16 residues. Trimming stripped 2 bases from V and 1 base from J, with 15 bases between. Germline CDR1 MNHEY, CDR2 SMNVEV (reference sequence). The CDR3: CASSLSAGTVSYEQYF. As DNA, the CDR3 is TGTGCCAGCAGTTTAAGCGCGGGGACAGTTTCCTACGAGCAGTACTTC.